A single T cell receptor beta chain is shown here with its context. The protocol was immunoSEQ multiplex PCR, while the TCRdb copy is restricted to in-frame clones and leaves out a portion. Of roughly 380,000 clones in the sample, around nine tenths were seen once. This specimen comes from a study of blood T cell repertoires in COVID-19. Overall study: Sources were T cells, B-cell-depleted T cells, or PBMCs; the material itself was cDNA or gDNA.

The germline V gene has CDR1 KGHSH and CDR2 LQKENI. CDR3 length: 16 residues. V was cut by 4 bases and J by 1 base, with 16 bases left in between. Sample: peripheral blood. The sequence derives from a woman aged 40 to 50 with COVID-19, enrolled during active disease. The chain employs TRBV18 and TRBJ2-5; D might be TRBD1 (5 bases). CDR3 protein: CASSQQTAPIQETQYF. CDR3 in DNA: TGTGCCAGCTCACAGCAGACAGCCCCGATCCAAGAGACCCAGTACTTC. Looking up the rest from reference TRBV18 and TRBJ2-5 gives the full variable domain: NAGVMQNPRHLVRRRGQEARLRCSPMKGHSHVYWYRQLPEEGLKFMVYLQKENIIDESGMPKERFSAEFPKEGPSILRIQQVVRGDSAAYFCASSQQTAPIQETQYFGPGTRLLVL.